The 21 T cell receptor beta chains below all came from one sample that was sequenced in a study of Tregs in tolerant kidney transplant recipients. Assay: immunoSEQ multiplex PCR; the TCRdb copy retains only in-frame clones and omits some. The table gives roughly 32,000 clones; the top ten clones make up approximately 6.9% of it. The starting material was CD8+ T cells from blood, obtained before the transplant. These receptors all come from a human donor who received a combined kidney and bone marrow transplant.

The part of the CDR3 DNA that was read is TGTGCCAGCAGTGGGGGACAGGGAGGTAACACTGAA. Translation gives CASSGGQGGNTE. The whole CDR3 sequence reads CASSGGQGGNTEAFF. This chain uses TRBV2 with TRBJ1-1; 9 bases line up with TRBD1. Read data end 3 residues before the CDR3 end; the end is taken from the germline J gene. The CDR3 is 15 amino acids. The trim removed 4 bases at V and 2 bases at J, leaving 5 bases unmatched. Germline CDR1 is SNHLY and CDR2 is FYNNEI.

The covered CDR3 bases are TGTGCCAGCGCCGGGACAGCGAACACTGAA. Translation gives CASAGTANTE. The entire CDR3 sequence reads CASAGTANTEAFF. The chain recombines TRBV19 with TRBJ1-1, with TRBD1 matching over 7 bases. The read terminates 3 residues before the CDR3 end, so the remaining end is supplied by the germline J gene. This CDR3 has 13 residues. Trimming removed 9 bases from V and 1 base from J; junction bases left unmatched: 5. Germline loops: CDR1 LNHDA, CDR2 SQIVND (reference sequence).

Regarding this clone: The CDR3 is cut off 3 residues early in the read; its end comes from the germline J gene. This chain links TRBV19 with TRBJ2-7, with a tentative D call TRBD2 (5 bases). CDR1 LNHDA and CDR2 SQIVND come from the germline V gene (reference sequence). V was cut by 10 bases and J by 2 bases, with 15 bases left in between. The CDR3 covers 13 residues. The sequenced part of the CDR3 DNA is TGTGCCACCTCGGCGGGCGCGACCTACGAG. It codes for CATSAGATYE. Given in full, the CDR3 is CATSAGATYEQYF. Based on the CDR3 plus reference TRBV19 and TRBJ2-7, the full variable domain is DGGITQSPKYLFRKEGQNVTLSCEQNLNHDAMYWYRQDPGQGLRLIYYSQIVNDFQKGDIAEGYSVSREKKESFPLTVTSAQKNPTAFYLCATSAGATYEQYFGPGTRLTVT.

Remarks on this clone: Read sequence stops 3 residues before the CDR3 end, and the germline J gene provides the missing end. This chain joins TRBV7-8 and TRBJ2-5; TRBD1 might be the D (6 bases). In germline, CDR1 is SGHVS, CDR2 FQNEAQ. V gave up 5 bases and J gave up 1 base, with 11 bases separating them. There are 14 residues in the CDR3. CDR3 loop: CASSATGTQETQYF. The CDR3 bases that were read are TGTGCCAGCAGCGCAACAGGGACCCAAGAGACC.

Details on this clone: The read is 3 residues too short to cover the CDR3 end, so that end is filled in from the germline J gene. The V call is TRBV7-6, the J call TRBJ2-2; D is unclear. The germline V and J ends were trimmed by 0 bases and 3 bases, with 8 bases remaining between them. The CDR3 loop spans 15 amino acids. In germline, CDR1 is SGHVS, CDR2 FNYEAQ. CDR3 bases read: TGTGCCAGCAGCTTAGCAGGGTTGGACACCGGGGAG. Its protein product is CASSLAGLDTGE. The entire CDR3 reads CASSLAGLDTGELFF.

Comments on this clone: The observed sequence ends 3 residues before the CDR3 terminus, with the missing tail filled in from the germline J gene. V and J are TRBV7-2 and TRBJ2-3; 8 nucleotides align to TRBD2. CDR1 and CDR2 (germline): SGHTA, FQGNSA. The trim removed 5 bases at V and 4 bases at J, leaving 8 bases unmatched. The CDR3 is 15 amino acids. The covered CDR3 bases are TGTGCCAGCAGCCCCGGGGGGGCCGTCCCAGATACG. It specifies CASSPGGAVPDT. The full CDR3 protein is CASSPGGAVPDTQYF.

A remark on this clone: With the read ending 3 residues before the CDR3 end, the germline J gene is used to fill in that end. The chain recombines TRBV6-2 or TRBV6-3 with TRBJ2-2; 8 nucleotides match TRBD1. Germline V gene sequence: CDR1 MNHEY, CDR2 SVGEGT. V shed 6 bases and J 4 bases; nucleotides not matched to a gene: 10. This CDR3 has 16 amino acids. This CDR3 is CASSPLPQGATGELFF. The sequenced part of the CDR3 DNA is TGTGCCAGCAGCCCGCTTCCTCAGGGGGCCACCGGGGAG.

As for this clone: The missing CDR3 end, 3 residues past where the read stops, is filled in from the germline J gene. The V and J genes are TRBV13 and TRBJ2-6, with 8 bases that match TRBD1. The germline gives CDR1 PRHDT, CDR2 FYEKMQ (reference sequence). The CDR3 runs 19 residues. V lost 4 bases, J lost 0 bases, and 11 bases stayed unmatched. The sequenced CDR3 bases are TGTGCCAGCAGCTCCTGGACAGGGTCAGACCTCTCTGGGGCCAACGTC. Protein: CASSSWTGSDLSGANV. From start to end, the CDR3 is CASSSWTGSDLSGANVLTF.

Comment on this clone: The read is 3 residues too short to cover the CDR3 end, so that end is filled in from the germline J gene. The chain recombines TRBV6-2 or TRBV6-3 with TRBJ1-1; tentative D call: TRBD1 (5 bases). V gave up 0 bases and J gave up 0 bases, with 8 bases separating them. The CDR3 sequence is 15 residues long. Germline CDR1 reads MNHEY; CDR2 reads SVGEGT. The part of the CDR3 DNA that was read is TGTGCCAGCAGTTACTCGAGGGGTGTGAACACTGAA. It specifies CASSYSRGVNTE. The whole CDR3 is CASSYSRGVNTEAFF.

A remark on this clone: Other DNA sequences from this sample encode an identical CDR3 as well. Partial CDR3 DNA: TGTGCCAGCAGCTTAGCACCCTCGACTAGCGGATACAATGAG. It yields the protein CASSLAPSTSGYNE. The full CDR3 protein reads CASSLAPSTSGYNEQFF. This chain joins TRBV7-7 and TRBJ2-1; 9 bases agree with TRBD2. The read ends 3 residues before the CDR3 terminus; that terminus is restored from the germline J gene. There are 17 residues in the CDR3. J lost 4 bases, V lost 0 bases, and 7 bases had no gene match. Germline V gene sequence: CDR1 SSHAT, CDR2 FNYEAQ (reference sequence).

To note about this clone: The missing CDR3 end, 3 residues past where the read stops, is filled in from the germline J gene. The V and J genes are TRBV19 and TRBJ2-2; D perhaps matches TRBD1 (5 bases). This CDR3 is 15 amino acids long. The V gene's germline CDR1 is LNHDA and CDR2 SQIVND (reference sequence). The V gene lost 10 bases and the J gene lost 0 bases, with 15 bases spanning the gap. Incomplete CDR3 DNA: TGTGCCACCGAAAAGAGGACACCGAACACCGGGGAG. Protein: CATEKRTPNTGE. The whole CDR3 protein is CATEKRTPNTGELFF.

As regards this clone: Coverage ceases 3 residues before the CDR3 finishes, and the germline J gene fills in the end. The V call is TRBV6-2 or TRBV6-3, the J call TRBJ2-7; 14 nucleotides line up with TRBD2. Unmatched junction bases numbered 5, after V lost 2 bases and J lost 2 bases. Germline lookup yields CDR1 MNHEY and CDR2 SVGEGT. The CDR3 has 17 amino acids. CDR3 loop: CASSYPGLAGDTYEQYF. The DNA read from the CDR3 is TGTGCCAGCAGTTACCCGGGACTAGCGGGAGATACCTACGAG.

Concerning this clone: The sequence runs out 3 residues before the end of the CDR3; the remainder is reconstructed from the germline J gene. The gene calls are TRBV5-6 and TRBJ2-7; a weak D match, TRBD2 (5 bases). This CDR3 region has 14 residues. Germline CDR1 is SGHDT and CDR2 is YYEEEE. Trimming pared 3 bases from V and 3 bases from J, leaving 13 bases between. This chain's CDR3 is CASSSDSWGYEQYF. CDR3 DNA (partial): TGTGCCAGCAGCTCGGACTCCTGGGGCTACGAG.

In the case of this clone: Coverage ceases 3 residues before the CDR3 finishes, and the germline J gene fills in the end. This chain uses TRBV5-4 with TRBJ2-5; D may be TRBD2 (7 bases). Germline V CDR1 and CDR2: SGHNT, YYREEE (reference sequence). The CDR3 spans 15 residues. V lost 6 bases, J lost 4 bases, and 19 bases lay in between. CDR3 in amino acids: CASTLERGGVETQYF. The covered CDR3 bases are TGTGCCAGCACCCTGGAGAGAGGGGGGGTAGAGACC.

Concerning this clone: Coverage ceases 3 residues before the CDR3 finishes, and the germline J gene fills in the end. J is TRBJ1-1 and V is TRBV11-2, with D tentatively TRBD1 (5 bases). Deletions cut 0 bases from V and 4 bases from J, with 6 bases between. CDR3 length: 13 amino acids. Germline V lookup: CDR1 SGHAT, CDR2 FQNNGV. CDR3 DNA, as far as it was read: TGTGCCAGCAGCTTAGACAGGGCCACTGAA. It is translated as CASSLDRATE. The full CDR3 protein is CASSLDRATEAFF. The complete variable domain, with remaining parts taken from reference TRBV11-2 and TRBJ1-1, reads EAGVAQSPRYKIIEKRQSVAFWCNPISGHATLYWYQQILGQGPKLLIQFQNNGVVDDSQLPKDRFSAERLKGVDSTLKIQPAKLEDSAVYLCASSLDRATEAFFGQGTRLTVV.

The CDR3 here is CASSRGGTEAFF. Partial CDR3 DNA: TGTGCCAGCAGTAGGGGGGGCACTGAA. The gene calls are TRBV11-2 and TRBJ1-1; possible D gene TRBD1, 6 bases. The read stops 3 residues short of the end of the CDR3; the missing end is completed from the germline J gene. Germline V lookup: CDR1 SGHAT, CDR2 FQNNGV. This CDR3 is built from 12 residues. V was clipped by 6 bases and J by 4 bases, with 9 bases between them.

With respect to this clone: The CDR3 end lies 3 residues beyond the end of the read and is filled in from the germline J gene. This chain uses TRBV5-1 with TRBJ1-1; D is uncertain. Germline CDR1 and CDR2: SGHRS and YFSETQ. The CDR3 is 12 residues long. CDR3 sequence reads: CASSLAGEGAFF. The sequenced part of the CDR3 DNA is TGCGCCAGCAGCTTGGCCGGAGAAGGG.

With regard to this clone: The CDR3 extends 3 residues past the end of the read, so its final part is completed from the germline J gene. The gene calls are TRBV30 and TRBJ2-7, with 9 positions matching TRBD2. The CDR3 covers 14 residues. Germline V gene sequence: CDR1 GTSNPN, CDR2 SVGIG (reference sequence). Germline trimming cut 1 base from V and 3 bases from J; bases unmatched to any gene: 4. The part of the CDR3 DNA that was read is TGTGCCTGGAGTGAAGGAGCGGGAGGCTACGAG. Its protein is CAWSEGAGGYE. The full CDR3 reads CAWSEGAGGYEQYF.

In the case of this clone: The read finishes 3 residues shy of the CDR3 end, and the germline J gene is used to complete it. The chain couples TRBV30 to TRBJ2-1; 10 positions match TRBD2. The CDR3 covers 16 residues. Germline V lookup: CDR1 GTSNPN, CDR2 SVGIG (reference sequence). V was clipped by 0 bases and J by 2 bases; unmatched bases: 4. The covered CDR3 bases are TGTGCCTGGAGTGTAATTGGGACTAGCGCCTACAATGAG. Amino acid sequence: CAWSVIGTSAYNE. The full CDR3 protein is CAWSVIGTSAYNEQFF.

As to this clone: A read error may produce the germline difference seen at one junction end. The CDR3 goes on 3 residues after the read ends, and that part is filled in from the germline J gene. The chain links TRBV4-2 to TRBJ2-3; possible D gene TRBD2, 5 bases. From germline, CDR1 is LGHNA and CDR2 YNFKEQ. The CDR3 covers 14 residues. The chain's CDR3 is CASSQGGSTDTQYF. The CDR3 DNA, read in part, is TGCGCCAGCAGCCAAGGAGGTAGCACAGATACG.

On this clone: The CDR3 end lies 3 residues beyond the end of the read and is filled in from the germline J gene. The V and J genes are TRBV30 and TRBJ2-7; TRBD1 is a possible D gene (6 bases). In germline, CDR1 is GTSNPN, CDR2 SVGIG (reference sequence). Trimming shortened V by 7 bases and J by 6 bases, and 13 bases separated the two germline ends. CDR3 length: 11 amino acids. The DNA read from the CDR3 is TGTGCCTCCTCCACAGGGCCCGAG. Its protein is CASSTGPE. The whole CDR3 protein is CASSTGPEQYF.